The rows below give T cell receptor beta chains drawn from one sample of a study of shared clonotypes between healthy human individuals. The assay was immunoSEQ multiplex PCR, and TCRdb's table has in-frame clones only and misses some. This table holds fewer than 600,000 clones, around 79% found once. The sample comprised PBMCs. Receptors were obtained from a woman aged 40 to 55 in good health. Some clones in this sample may be carry-over from other donors' samples. The CDR3 runs from the conserved cysteine through the conserved F or W. A D gene is named only where the DNA matches it firmly. Clone size appears in some rows only: once, few, many, or a class for an expanded clone.

j_call d_call v_call clone_size cdr3_aa cdr3_nt
TRBJ1-3 NA TRBV7-9 NA CASSLGRMGGNTIYF TGTGCCAGCAGCTTAGGGAGGATGGGAGGAAACACCATATATTTT
TRBJ2-2 NA TRBV12-5 NA CASGTGNTGELFF TGTGCTAGTGGTACAGGGAACACCGGGGAGCTGTTTTTT
TRBJ1-2 TRBD1 TRBV29-1 NA CSVAGTGGYTF TGCAGCGTTGCTGGGACAGGCGGCTACACCTTC
TRBJ1-5 TRBD1 TRBV10-3 NA CAITPDRGGQPQHF TGTGCCATCACCCCGGACAGGGGTGGTCAGCCCCAGCATTTT
TRBJ2-7 TRBD1 TRBV6-1 NA CATKTGGSYEQYF TGTGCCACTAAGACAGGGGGCTCCTACGAGCAGTACTTC
TRBJ2-6 TRBD1 TRBV6-1 NA CASSAPLGRGLSGANVLTF TGTGCCAGCAGTGCCCCCCTGGGCAGGGGGCTATCTGGGGCCAACGTCCTGACTTTC
TRBJ1-2 TRBD1 TRBV18 NA CASGIQGALGYTF TGTGCCAGCGGAATACAGGGGGCGCTTGGCTACACCTTC
TRBJ1-4 TRBD1 TRBV4-2 once CASSPWTGDNEKLFF TGTGCCAGCAGCCCTTGGACAGGGGATAATGAAAAACTGTTTTTT
TRBJ2-3 NA TRBV6-5 NA CATNAGSARDTQYF TGTGCCACCAACGCGGGTTCGGCACGGGATACGCAGTATTTT
TRBJ2-5 TRBD2 TRBV2 few CASSDRASGRETQYF TGTGCCAGCAGTGATAGGGCTAGCGGGAGGGAGACCCAGTACTTC